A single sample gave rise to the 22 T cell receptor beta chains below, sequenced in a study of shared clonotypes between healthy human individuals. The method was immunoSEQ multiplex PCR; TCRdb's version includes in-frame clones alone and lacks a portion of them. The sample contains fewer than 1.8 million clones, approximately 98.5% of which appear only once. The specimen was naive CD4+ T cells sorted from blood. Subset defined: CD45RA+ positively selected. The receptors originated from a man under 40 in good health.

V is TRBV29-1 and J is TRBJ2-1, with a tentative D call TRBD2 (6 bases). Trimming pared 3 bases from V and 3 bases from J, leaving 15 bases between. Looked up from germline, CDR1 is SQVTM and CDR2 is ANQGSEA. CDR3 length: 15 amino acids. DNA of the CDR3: TGCAGCGTTGAGGGGGGAGAACCCCTCTACAATGAGCAGTTCTTC. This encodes CSVEGGEPLYNEQFF.

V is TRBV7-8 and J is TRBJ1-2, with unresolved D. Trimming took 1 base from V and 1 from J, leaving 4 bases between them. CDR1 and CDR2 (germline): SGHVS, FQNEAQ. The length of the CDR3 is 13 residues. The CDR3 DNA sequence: TGTGCCAGCAGCTTAGACCTTAACTATGGCTACACCTTC. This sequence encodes CASSLDLNYGYTF.

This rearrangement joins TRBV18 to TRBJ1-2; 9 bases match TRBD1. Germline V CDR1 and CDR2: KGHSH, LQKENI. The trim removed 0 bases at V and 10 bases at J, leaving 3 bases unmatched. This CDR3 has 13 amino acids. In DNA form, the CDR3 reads TGTGCCAGCTCACCACCGGGACAGGGACACTACACCTTC. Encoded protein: CASSPPGQGHYTF.

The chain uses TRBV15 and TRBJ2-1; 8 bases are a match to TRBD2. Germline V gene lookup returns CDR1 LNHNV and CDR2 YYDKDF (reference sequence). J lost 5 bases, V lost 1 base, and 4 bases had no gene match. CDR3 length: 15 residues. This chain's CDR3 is CATSRAGGPDNEQFF. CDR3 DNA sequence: TGTGCCACCAGCAGAGCGGGAGGGCCTGACAATGAGCAGTTCTTC.

DNA of the CDR3: TGTGCCAGCAGGCGGAATGAGCAGTTCTTC. This gives the protein CASRRNEQFF. The chain links TRBV2 to TRBJ2-1, with D unclear. V lost 6 bases, J lost 7 bases, and 4 bases lay in between. Germline CDR1 reads SNHLY; CDR2 reads FYNNEI. The CDR3 is 10 residues long.

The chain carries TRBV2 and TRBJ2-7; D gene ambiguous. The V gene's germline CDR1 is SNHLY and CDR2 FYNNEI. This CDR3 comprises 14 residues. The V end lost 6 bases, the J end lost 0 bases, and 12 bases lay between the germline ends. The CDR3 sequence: CASSPTVPSYEQYF. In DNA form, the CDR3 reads TGTGCCAGCAGCCCTACAGTGCCCTCCTACGAGCAGTACTTC.

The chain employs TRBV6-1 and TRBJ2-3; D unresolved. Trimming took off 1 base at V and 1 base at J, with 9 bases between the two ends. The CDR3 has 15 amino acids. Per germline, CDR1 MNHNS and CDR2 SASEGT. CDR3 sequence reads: CASSEDVIRTDTQYF. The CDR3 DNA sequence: TGTGCCAGCAGTGAAGACGTCATTCGCACAGATACGCAGTATTTT.

The CDR3 nucleotides read TGTGCCAGCAGCTTAGCCGGCGGGGGATACCAAGAGACCCAGTACTTC. This sequence encodes CASSLAGGGYQETQYF. V gene TRBV7-9 combines with J gene TRBJ2-5; 7 bases map to TRBD2. CDR3 size: 16 residues. Losses at the gene ends were 0 bases for V and 0 bases for J; bases not matched to a gene: 4. Germline V gives CDR1 SEHNR, CDR2 FQNEAQ (reference sequence).

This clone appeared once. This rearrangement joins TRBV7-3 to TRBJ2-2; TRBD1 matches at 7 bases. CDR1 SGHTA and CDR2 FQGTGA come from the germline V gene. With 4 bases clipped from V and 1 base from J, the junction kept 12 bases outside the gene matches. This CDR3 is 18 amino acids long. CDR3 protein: CASSSLPPGQQNTGELFF. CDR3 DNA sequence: TGTGCCAGCAGCTCCCTCCCTCCGGGACAGCAGAACACCGGGGAGCTGTTTTTT.

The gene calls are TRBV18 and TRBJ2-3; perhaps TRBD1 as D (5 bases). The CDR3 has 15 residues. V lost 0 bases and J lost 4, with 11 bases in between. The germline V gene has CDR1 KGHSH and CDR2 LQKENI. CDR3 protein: CASSPPFQGPDTQYF. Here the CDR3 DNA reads TGTGCCAGCTCACCACCGTTCCAGGGTCCAGATACGCAGTATTTT.

CDR3 amino acids: CASIRLTSVHEQFF. For the CDR3, the DNA is TGTGCCAGCATAAGGCTGACTAGCGTCCATGAGCAGTTCTTC. The chain uses TRBV2 and TRBJ2-1, with 8 bases fitting TRBD2. Germline V gene sequence: CDR1 SNHLY, CDR2 FYNNEI. The V segment lost 7 bases and the J segment 8 bases; nucleotides outside the gene matches: 10. The CDR3 length is 14 residues.

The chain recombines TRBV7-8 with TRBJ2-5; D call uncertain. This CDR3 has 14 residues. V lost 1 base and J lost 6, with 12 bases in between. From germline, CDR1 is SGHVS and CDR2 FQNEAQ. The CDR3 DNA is TGTGCCAGCAGCTTAGATGGGGTCGTCAAGACCCAGTACTTC. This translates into CASSLDGVVKTQYF.

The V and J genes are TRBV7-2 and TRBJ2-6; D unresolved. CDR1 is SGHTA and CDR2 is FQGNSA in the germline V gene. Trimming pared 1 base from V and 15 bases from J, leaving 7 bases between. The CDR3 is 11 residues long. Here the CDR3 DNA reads TGTGCCAGCAGCTTAGTGGGGTCCCTGACTTTC. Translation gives CASSLVGSLTF.

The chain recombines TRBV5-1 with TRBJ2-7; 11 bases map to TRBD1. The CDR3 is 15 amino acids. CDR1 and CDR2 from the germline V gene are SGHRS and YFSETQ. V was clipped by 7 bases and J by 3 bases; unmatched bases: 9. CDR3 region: CASGPGGTGGYEQYF. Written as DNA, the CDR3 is TGCGCCAGCGGCCCAGGGGGGACAGGGGGCTACGAGCAGTACTTC.

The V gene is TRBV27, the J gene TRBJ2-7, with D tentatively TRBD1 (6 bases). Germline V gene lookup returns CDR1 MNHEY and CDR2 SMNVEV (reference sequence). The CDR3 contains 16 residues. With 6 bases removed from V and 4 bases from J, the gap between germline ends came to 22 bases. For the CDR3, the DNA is TGTGCCAGCAGGCATCTACAGGGTGGCGCCGGATACGAGCAGTACTTC. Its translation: CASRHLQGGAGYEQYF.

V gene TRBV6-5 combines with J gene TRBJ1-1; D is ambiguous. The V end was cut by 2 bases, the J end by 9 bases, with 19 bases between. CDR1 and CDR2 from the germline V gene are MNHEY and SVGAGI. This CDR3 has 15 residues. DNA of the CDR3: TGTGCCAGCAGTTACAGTGTGACACTCCCAAGGAAAGCTTTCTTT. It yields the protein CASSYSVTLPRKAFF.

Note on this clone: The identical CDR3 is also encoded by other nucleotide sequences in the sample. The DNA for the CDR3 is TGCGCCAGCAGCTTGGGGACGGACAATCAGCCCCAGCATTTT. This gives the protein CASSLGTDNQPQHF. The rearrangement uses TRBV5-1 and TRBJ1-5; D is unclear. Germline V lookup: CDR1 SGHRS, CDR2 YFSETQ. V lost 0 bases to trimming and J lost 3 bases, with 7 bases between them. The CDR3 has 14 residues. Complete variable domain (other parts from reference TRBV5-1 and TRBJ1-5): KAGVTQTPRYLIKTRGQQVTLSCSPISGHRSVSWYQQTPGQGLQFLFEYFSETQRNKGNFPGRFSGRQFSNSRSEMNVSTLELGDSALYLCASSLGTDNQPQHFGDGTRLSIL.

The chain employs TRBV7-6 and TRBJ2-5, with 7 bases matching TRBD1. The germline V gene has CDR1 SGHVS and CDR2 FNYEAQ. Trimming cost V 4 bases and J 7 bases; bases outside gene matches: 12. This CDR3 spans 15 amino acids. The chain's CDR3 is CASSSYLGGLGTQYF. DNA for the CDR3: TGTGCCAGCAGCTCATACTTAGGGGGCCTGGGGACCCAGTACTTC. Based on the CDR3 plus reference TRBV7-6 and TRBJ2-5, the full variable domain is GAGVSQSPRYKVTKRGQDVALRCDPISGHVSLYWYRQALGQGPEFLTYFNYEAQQDKSGLPNDRFSAERPEGSISTLTIQRTEQRDSAMYRCASSSYLGGLGTQYFGPGTRLLVL.

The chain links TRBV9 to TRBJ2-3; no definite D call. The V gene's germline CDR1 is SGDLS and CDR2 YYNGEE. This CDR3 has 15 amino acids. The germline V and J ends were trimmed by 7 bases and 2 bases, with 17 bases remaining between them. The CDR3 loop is CASSPATRNTDTQYF. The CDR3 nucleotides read TGTGCCAGCTCACCAGCTACGAGGAACACAGATACGCAGTATTTT.

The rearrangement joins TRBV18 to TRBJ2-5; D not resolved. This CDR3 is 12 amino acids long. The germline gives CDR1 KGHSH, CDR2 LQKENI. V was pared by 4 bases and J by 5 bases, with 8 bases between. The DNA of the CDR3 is TGTGCCAGCTCACAGGGTTCGGAGACCCAGTACTTC. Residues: CASSQGSETQYF.

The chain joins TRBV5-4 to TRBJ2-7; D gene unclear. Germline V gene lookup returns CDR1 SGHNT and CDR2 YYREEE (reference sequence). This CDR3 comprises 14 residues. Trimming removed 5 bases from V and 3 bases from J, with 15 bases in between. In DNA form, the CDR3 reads TGTGCCAGCAGAATCATGTTTGGTGGCTACGAGCAGTACTTC. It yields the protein CASRIMFGGYEQYF. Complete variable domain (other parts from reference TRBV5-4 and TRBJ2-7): ETGVTQSPTHLIKTRGQQVTLRCSSQSGHNTVSWYQQALGQGPQFIFQYYREEENGRGNFPPRFSGLQFPNYSSELNVNALELDDSALYLCASRIMFGGYEQYFGPGTRLTVT.

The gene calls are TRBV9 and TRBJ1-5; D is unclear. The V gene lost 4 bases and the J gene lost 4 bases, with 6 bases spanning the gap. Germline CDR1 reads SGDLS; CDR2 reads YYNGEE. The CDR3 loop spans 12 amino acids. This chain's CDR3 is CASSRDNQPQHF. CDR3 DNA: TGTGCCAGCAGCAGGGATAATCAGCCCCAGCATTTT.